This paragraph reports one T cell receptor (beta chain). The table lists this clonotype with many counts. The antigen this receptor binds is unknown. No clone much larger than this one lies a single base away; base qualities are absent. The source of the sample is a study of human T cells and chemical hapten exposure (dated by TCRdb to about 2021). Study-wide context: For sensitization, 2% DPC in acetone was applied to a roughly 2 cm by roughly 2 cm area of upper inner arm skin. Throughout the study period of roughly 24 weeks, patients also received therapeutic DPC doses to the scalp every week. Patch testing on the upper back used Finn chambers containing 0.01% DPC, with scoring done after 6 days according to International Contact Dermatitis Research Group standards. The mostly female patient cohort included alopecia areata with under or over 50% scalp involvement, alopecia totalis and alopecia universalis. Nearly 30 alopecia patients gave blood for TCR sequencing at one to four time points (pre-sensitization, 2, 6 and 24 weeks). Peripheral blood TCR repertoire changes were tracked in vivo in alopecia patients during primary and secondary sensitization to the hapten diphenylcyclopropenone (DPC). Blood was sampled from patients pre-sensitization (week 0) and at 2, 6 and about 24 weeks after DPC sensitization. Libraries were pooled for sequencing, and per-sample TCR yields varied mainly because of small differences in library volumes within the pool. Here is what the overall study found, with its caveats: After repeated subsampling, the strength of the expansion versus patch-test correlation and the threshold at which it became significant changed. Because all patients had alopecia, a presumed autoimmune disease, the immune response of the patients might differ from that of healthy individuals. Patch test score correlated positively with the number of PT1 expanded TCRs, reaching significance at thresholds 8, 16 and 32 but not at 4. DPC sensitization did not change the number of TCRs with a frequency above 1 in 1000, and there was no evidence of changes in global repertoire structure. Expanded TCRs formed significantly more large CDR3 similarity clusters than pre-sensitization or healthy control sets, consistent with antigen-driven responses.

The V and J ends are trimmed by 0 bases and 2 bases, leaving 6 bases between them. CDR1 SGHKS and CDR2 YYEKEE were looked up in the germline V gene (reference sequence). Measured from the cysteine to the phenylalanine, the CDR3 is 13 residues long. Only CDR3 DNA is held: 39 bases, read in frame from base 1. Library preparation employed RACE. The sample was run on a NextSeq 500. Library preparation attached unique molecular identifiers to individual cDNA molecules for quantitative, reproducible TCR counting. Both TCR alpha and TCR beta chains were sequenced from each blood RNA sample. In the original analysis: The median number of TCRs per sample was approximately 96,000, ranging from roughly 23,224 to 690,600. V, J and CDR3 annotation of the TCR reads was performed with the Decombinator software suite. Every sample was subsampled to the same number of TCRs (28,000) for the PS versus PT1 abundance plots. Expanded TCRs were defined as absent before sensitization and observed at least eight times at the 2-week time point. The public reads were reprocessed in TCRdb via fastp at Q25 and MiXCR, keeping in-frame beta chains. Records with the same CDR3 protein are collapsed into one entry carrying the most frequent genes and DNA. The V and J calls follow TCRdb's processing rather than the paper's. This sample is represented by 79,000 or so distinct CDR3 sequences; about a tenth of them were singletons. 1.3% to 1.5% of the sample comes from the top ten.

According to the study, the label for this sample's time point signals: patch test 1, 2 weeks after DPC sensitization. The treatment or condition label on this specimen signifies: therapeutic diphenylcyclopropenone sensitization with weekly scalp DPC. At each patch-test visit, blood was drawn before the patch test was applied. Eligible patients were aged 18 to 70, diagnosed with alopecia, deemed suitable for DPC therapy, and excluded if pregnant. Total RNA was extracted from unfractionated whole blood that had been collected in Tempus Blood RNA tubes. This sequence originates from a woman in her forties or fifties with alopecia areata. Some clones in this sample may be carry-over from other donors' samples. The specimen comprised whole blood, sampled in connection with sensitization to the hapten diphenylcyclopropenone (DPC). This chain is built from TRBV5-5 and TRBJ2-7, with TRBD1 as a weak D call on 5 bases. The sequenced DNA: TGTGCCAGCAGCTTGGGGACACCCTACGAGCAGTACTTC. Its protein reads: CASSLGTPYEQYF.